This T cell receptor (beta chain) was obtained from a study of CD8 T cells in ankylosing spondylitis. The study's findings and limits: It was reported that disease-linked clones were significantly enriched in matched ankylosing spondylitis synovial fluid. Prior work had noted some motif variants in reactive arthritis blood and synovial fluid.

V lost 5 bases, J lost 1 base, and 21 bases lay in between. Germline assignment: CDR1 MNHEY and CDR2 SMNVEV (reference sequence). This CDR3 region has 18 residues. TCRdb itself ran the 5' RACE reads through MiXCR, one entry per CDR3 protein. The table includes 200,000 or so distinct CDR3 sequences, 10% to 15% detected once. This clonotype came up many times. The antigen remains undetermined. The material sequenced was blood, either unsorted or a sorted T cell fraction (not recorded which). The TCR comes from a female donor with ankylosing spondylitis or in good health (not recorded which). V and J are TRBV27 and TRBJ1-5; D is uncertain. CDR3 sequence reads: CASSPYQVALKSNQPQHF. The CDR3 nucleotides read TGTGCCAGCAGTCCCTATCAGGTGGCATTAAAGAGCAATCAGCCCCAGCATTTT.